These 27 T cell receptor beta chains came from one sample sequenced in a study of T cell responses to AZD1222 COVID-19 vaccine. Data came from immunoSEQ multiplex PCR; TCRdb stores just in-frame clones and leaves some out. The sample consists of nearly 110,000 clones, around nine tenths of them appearing once. The source was peripheral blood, collected on day 0 of AZD1222 vaccination. Source of these receptors: an adult in good health.

The chain links TRBV5-1 to TRBJ1-2; D gene unclear. Germline V gives CDR1 SGHRS, CDR2 YFSETQ. Trimming cost V 6 bases and J 2 bases, with 17 bases left between them. The CDR3 sequence is 15 residues long. CDR3 sequence: CASKREWAANYGYTF. DNA for the CDR3: TGCGCCAGCAAGCGCGAATGGGCAGCAAACTATGGCTACACCTTC.

CDR3: CASRPRGDFNQPQHF. The CDR3 DNA is TGTGCCAGTCGCCCTCGGGGGGATTTTAATCAGCCCCAGCATTTT. The chain recombines TRBV19 with TRBJ1-5; the D gene is possibly TRBD1 (5 bases). CDR1 is LNHDA, CDR2 SQIVND, per germline (reference sequence). Trimming took off 8 bases at V and 4 bases at J, with 18 bases between the two ends. The CDR3 loop spans 15 amino acids.

The DNA for the CDR3 is TGTGCCAGCACCGCCTTGGCCCAGGGGTATGGCTACACCTTC. Translated: CASTALAQGYGYTF. The chain uses TRBV7-2 and TRBJ1-2; tentative D call: TRBD1 (6 bases). CDR1 SGHTA and CDR2 FQGNSA come from the germline V gene. The V gene lost 7 bases and the J gene lost 5 bases, with 17 bases spanning the gap. The CDR3 is 14 residues long.

This chain connects TRBV4-3 to TRBJ1-2, with D possibly matching TRBD1 (6 bases). Trimming left V 3 bases short and J 4 bases short, with 15 bases between. The CDR3 consists of 15 residues. Germline values: CDR1 LGHNA, CDR2 YSLEER. Written as DNA, the CDR3 is TGCGCCAGCAGCCACAACCACGGGACACTCTATGGCTACACCTTC. It specifies CASSHNHGTLYGYTF.

The gene calls are TRBV7-2 and TRBJ2-3, with 7 positions matching TRBD1. The CDR3 is 15 amino acids. With V trimmed by 5 bases and J by 2 bases, 7 bases remained unmatched. CDR1 is SGHTA, CDR2 FQGNSA, per germline. The CDR3 DNA follows: TGTGCCAGCAGCCCTTTACAGGGGTACACAGATACGCAGTATTTT. The encoded protein is CASSPLQGYTDTQYF.

The chain has TRBV4-2 and TRBJ2-7, with 10 bases fitting TRBD2. J was trimmed by 6 bases and V by 1 base; bases with no gene match: 6. Per the germline V gene, CDR1 is LGHNA and CDR2 is YNFKEQ. This CDR3 region has 15 residues. The CDR3 is CASSQVELAGAEQYF. The CDR3 region has the DNA TGTGCCAGCAGCCAAGTGGAGCTAGCGGGGGCCGAGCAGTACTTC.

The chain has TRBV19 and TRBJ1-5, with TRBD1 identical over 7 bases. V lost 7 bases to trimming and J lost 0 bases; unmatched junction nucleotides: 6. CDR3 length: 15 residues. Germline CDR1 and CDR2: LNHDA and SQIVND (reference sequence). In nucleotides, the CDR3 is TGTGCCAGTACCACAGGGGATTATAGCAATCAGCCCCAGCATTTT. Translated, it gives CASTTGDYSNQPQHF.

This clone was observed a single time. The V gene is TRBV5-5, the J gene TRBJ1-6; no firm D call. V gave up 2 bases and J gave up 6 bases, with 12 bases separating them. This CDR3 is built from 15 residues. CDR1 is SGHKS and CDR2 is YYEKEE in the germline V gene (reference sequence). CDR3 residues: CASSFPGVSNSPLHF. Here the CDR3 DNA reads TGTGCCAGCAGCTTTCCGGGAGTTAGTAATTCACCCCTCCACTTT. Using reference TRBV5-5 and TRBJ1-6 for the parts outside the CDR3, the full variable domain is DAGVTQSPTHLIKTRGQQVTLRCSPISGHKSVSWYQQVLGQGPQFIFQYYEKEERGRGNFPDRFSARQFPNYSSELNVNALLLGDSALYLCASSFPGVSNSPLHFGNGTRLTVT.

This rearrangement joins TRBV5-6 to TRBJ1-4; no firm D call. The germline V gene has CDR1 SGHDT and CDR2 YYEEEE. The V gene lost 0 bases and the J gene lost 4 bases, with 10 bases spanning the gap. This CDR3 spans 15 amino acids. CDR3 residues: CASSLDGVGNEKLFF. CDR3 coding DNA: TGTGCCAGCAGCTTGGACGGGGTGGGTAATGAAAAACTGTTTTTT.

The chain links TRBV6-1 to TRBJ1-6, with 8 bases lining up with TRBD1. The CDR3 sequence is 14 residues long. Germline assignment: CDR1 MNHNS and CDR2 SASEGT. Trimming at V came to 3 bases and at J to 9 bases, leaving 4 bases not matched to a gene. The CDR3 sequence is CASSEGDRGSPLHF. In DNA, the CDR3 is TGTGCCAGCAGTGAGGGCGACAGGGGTTCACCCCTCCACTTT.

This clone was picked up one time. J is TRBJ1-2 and V is TRBV7-2; 11 positions agree with TRBD1. From germline, CDR1 is SGHTA and CDR2 FQGNSA. This CDR3 has 15 amino acids. The trim removed 2 bases at V and 7 bases at J, leaving 6 bases unmatched. The CDR3 DNA is TGTGCCAGCAGCTTACACGGACAGGGGGCCATTGGCTACACCTTC. Translated: CASSLHGQGAIGYTF.

The V gene is TRBV9, the J gene TRBJ2-5; 14 bases fit TRBD2. V lost 4 bases and J lost 4; bases outside the gene matches: 6. The CDR3 has 16 amino acids. The germline V gene has CDR1 SGDLS and CDR2 YYNGEE. In nucleotides, the CDR3 is TGTGCCAGCAGCCCCCGGACTAGCGGGGGGTTAGAGACCCAGTACTTC. Protein sequence: CASSPRTSGGLETQYF. Variable domain in full (rest from reference TRBV9 and TRBJ2-5): DSGVTQTPKHLITATGQRVTLRCSPRSGDLSVYWYQQSLDQGLQFLIQYYNGEERAKGNILERFSAQQFPDLHSELNLSSLELGDSALYFCASSPRTSGGLETQYFGPGTRLLVL.

This chain links TRBV5-1 with TRBJ2-1; 8 bases are shared with TRBD2. Germline trimming cut 4 bases from V and 7 bases from J; bases unmatched to any gene: 13. CDR3 length: 16 residues. Germline CDR1 SGHRS, CDR2 YFSETQ. The CDR3 spells CASSTNRGGLFNEQFF. The CDR3 DNA follows: TGCGCCAGCAGCACTAACCGGGGGGGCCTTTTTAATGAGCAGTTCTTC.

V gene TRBV29-1 combines with J gene TRBJ2-3; weak D call: TRBD1 (6 bases). The ends were cut back, 7 bases at V and 2 bases at J, with 16 bases in the middle. The germline CDR1 and CDR2 sequences are SQVTM and ANQGSEA. The CDR3 covers 14 residues. CDR3 DNA: TGCAGCGCTACAGGGCGGGCCGACACAGATACGCAGTATTTT. Protein sequence: CSATGRADTDTQYF.

This sequence joins TRBV2 and TRBJ2-5; a weak D match, TRBD2 (7 bases). Looked up from germline, CDR1 is SNHLY and CDR2 is FYNNEI. The V gene lost 7 bases and the J gene lost 4 bases, with 13 bases spanning the gap. CDR3 size: 13 residues. The CDR3 DNA reads as TGTGCCAGCAATGGCGGGGGCCTAGAGACCCAGTACTTC. Its protein product is CASNGGGLETQYF.

This clone was recorded only once. The chain links TRBV6-2 or TRBV6-3 to TRBJ2-7; 13 nucleotides agree with TRBD2. With V trimmed by 5 bases and J by 2 bases, 6 bases remained unmatched. The CDR3 length is 16 residues. Germline CDR1 and CDR2: MNHEY and SVGEGT. CDR3 protein: CASSQPGLAGPYEQYF. In nucleotides, the CDR3 is TGTGCCAGCAGTCAACCGGGACTAGCGGGGCCCTACGAGCAGTACTTC.

V gene TRBV2 combines with J gene TRBJ1-5, with D tentatively TRBD1 (5 bases). The CDR3 has 14 amino acids. Germline values: CDR1 SNHLY, CDR2 FYNNEI. The ends were cut back, 6 bases at V and 3 bases at J, with 12 bases in the middle. The CDR3 loop reads CASRNGTANQPQHF. The CDR3 coding sequence is TGTGCCAGCAGGAACGGGACGGCCAATCAGCCCCAGCATTTT.

CDR3 bases: TGCGCCAGCAGCCAAGAGTCCGTAAGAAACACCATATATTTT. Its protein is CASSQESVRNTIYF. The chain couples TRBV4-1 to TRBJ1-3; D not certain. The CDR3 runs to 14 residues. V lost 0 bases, J lost 5 bases, and 8 bases lay in between. The germline V gene encodes CDR1 MGHRA and CDR2 YSYEKL.

The chain employs TRBV9 and TRBJ2-1; the match to TRBD1 covers 9 bases. The V segment lost 5 bases and the J segment 8 bases; nucleotides outside the gene matches: 14. The length of the CDR3 is 16 residues. CDR1 is SGDLS, CDR2 YYNGEE, per germline. CDR3 protein: CASSPTPGQGGDEQFF. The CDR3, as DNA: TGTGCCAGCAGTCCTACCCCGGGACAGGGTGGTGATGAGCAGTTCTTC.

The genes are TRBV4-3 and TRBJ2-1, with 7 bases that match TRBD2. V lost 0 bases to trimming and J lost 2 bases; unmatched junction nucleotides: 10. The length of the CDR3 is 18 residues. CDR1 is LGHNA and CDR2 is YSLEER in the germline V gene. In DNA form, the CDR3 reads TGCGCCAGCAGCCAAGATGGGGATGGGAGGGGCACCTACAATGAGCAGTTCTTC. This translates into CASSQDGDGRGTYNEQFF.

J is TRBJ2-5 and V is TRBV5-1; tentative D call: TRBD2 (7 bases). Germline CDR1 is SGHRS and CDR2 is YFSETQ. The V end lost 4 bases, the J end lost 5 bases, and 15 bases lay between the germline ends. This CDR3 has 14 residues. The CDR3 DNA reads as TGCGCCAGCAGCCTATCGGGGGGCGGGGAGACCCAGTACTTC. Protein product: CASSLSGGGETQYF.

The chain is built from TRBV6-5 and TRBJ1-6, with D possibly TRBD1 on 6 matching bases. V was shortened by 6 bases and J by 8 bases, with 17 bases between the two germline ends. Looked up from germline, CDR1 is MNHEY and CDR2 is SVGAGI. The CDR3 spans 15 residues. This CDR3 is CASSPQGIPHSPLHF. CDR3 bases: TGTGCCAGCAGCCCACAGGGAATTCCTCATTCACCCCTCCACTTT.

The chain has TRBV6-5 and TRBJ2-2, with 11 positions matching TRBD1. The germline V gene encodes CDR1 MNHEY and CDR2 SVGAGI. J gave up 5 bases and V 8 bases, and 1 base lay outside the gene matches. The CDR3 runs 13 residues. For the CDR3, the DNA is TGTGCCAGCCGGGACAGGGGGACCGGGGAGCTGTTTTTT. Translating gives CASRDRGTGELFF.

The chain is built from TRBV3-1 (or the pseudogene TRBV3-2) and TRBJ2-7; TRBD1 aligns across 9 bases. CDR1 LGHDT and CDR2 YNNKEL come from the germline V gene (reference sequence). CDR3 size: 15 residues. The junction had 8 bases not matched to a gene; V was cut back by 4 bases and J by 4 bases. The CDR3 spells CASSLGQGSPYEQYF. For the CDR3, the DNA is TGTGCCAGCAGCCTGGGACAGGGTTCACCTTACGAGCAGTACTTC.

The chain has TRBV2 and TRBJ1-3; 7 bases agree with TRBD1. The CDR3 is 14 amino acids. Germline lookup yields CDR1 SNHLY and CDR2 FYNNEI. Losses at the gene ends were 6 bases for V and 2 bases for J; bases not matched to a gene: 4. CDR3 sequence: CASRPQGTGNTIYF. In nucleotides, the CDR3 is TGTGCCAGCAGACCACAGGGGACTGGAAACACCATATATTTT.

The J gene is TRBJ1-2, the V gene TRBV14, with 8 bases fitting TRBD1. The germline V gene encodes CDR1 SGHDN and CDR2 FVKESK. J gave up 5 bases and V 3 bases, and 11 bases lay outside the gene matches. There are 16 residues in the CDR3. The CDR3: CASSHPTGGSTYGYTF. The CDR3 nucleotides read TGTGCCAGCAGCCATCCTACAGGGGGATCAACGTATGGCTACACCTTC.

This chain links TRBV19 with TRBJ2-4; D is perhaps TRBD2 (6 bases). Germline CDR1 and CDR2: LNHDA and SQIVND (reference sequence). Trimming removed 5 bases at V and 1 base at J, with 15 bases between. The CDR3 spans 16 residues. The CDR3 region is CASSWRGWEAKNIQYF. For the CDR3, the DNA is TGTGCCAGTAGTTGGAGGGGTTGGGAGGCCAAAAACATTCAGTACTTC.